One sample yielded the 25 T cell receptor beta chains listed below, sequenced in a study of regulatory T cells in long-lasting Graves disease. As to time point: newly diagnosed GD, antithyroid drugs for less than 3 months. Researchers made the TCR library from RNA that was extracted from PBMCs. For TCR beta, libraries came from iRepertoire HTBI primers and Arm-PCR of CDR3 regions. One entry per CDR3 protein results from TCRdb running MiXCR on the multiplex PCR reads. The data show 400,000 to 650,000 distinct CDR3 sequences, about 16% seen once. These records were also assigned to another study, of T cells in Graves' hyperthyroidism and ophthalmopathy.

Sample: peripheral blood mononuclear cells (PBMCs), taken at new diagnosis, from a patient treated with antithyroid drugs. Source of these receptors: a woman aged 40-65 years with Graves disease.

This clonotype was observed a few times. The chain is built from TRBV5-1 and TRBJ2-5; possibly TRBD1 for D (6 bases). Germline CDR1 and CDR2: SGHRS and YFSETQ. The CDR3 length is 14 residues. V lost 2 bases to trimming and J lost 3 bases, with 11 bases between them. The DNA of the CDR3 is TGCGCCAGCAGCTTTTGGGCAGGGGAAGAGACCCAGTACTTC. Its protein product is CASSFWAGEETQYF.

This clonotype was picked up a small number of times. The chain combines TRBV12-3 or TRBV12-4 with TRBJ2-1; a weak D match, TRBD1 (6 bases). Trimming pared 5 bases from V and 10 bases from J, leaving 12 bases between. The CDR3 runs to 12 residues. The CDR3 loop is CASSAQGLEQFF. In DNA, the CDR3 is TGTGCCAGCAGTGCACAGGGCCTGGAGCAGTTCTTC.

Comment on this clonotype: The junction does not match germline at one end; this may be a read error. V gene TRBV24-1 combines with J gene TRBJ1-6; no clear D gene. Germline V gene lookup returns CDR1 KGHDR and CDR2 SFDVKD. The CDR3 spans 13 residues. The CDR3, as DNA: TGTGCCACCAGTGAACGGCTAAATTCACCCCCCCACTTT. Its translation: CATSERLNSPPHF.

The V call is TRBV19, the J call TRBJ1-1; D gene ambiguous. CDR1 and CDR2 from the germline V gene are LNHDA and SQIVND (reference sequence). The CDR3 is made up of 13 amino acids. The V end was cut by 6 bases, the J end by 0 bases, with 8 bases between. The CDR3, as DNA: TGTGCCAGTAGGCGCGGGATGAACACTGAAGCTTTCTTT. Translating gives CASRRGMNTEAFF.

This clonotype was counted many times. V is TRBV29-1 and J is TRBJ2-3, with D possibly being TRBD2 (7 bases). CDR1 and CDR2 (germline): SQVTM, ANQGSEA. This CDR3 has 12 residues. CDR3 loop: CSTKGGADTQYF. Here the CDR3 DNA reads TGCAGTACGAAGGGGGGGGCAGATACGCAGTATTTT.

The table lists this clonotype with many counts. The chain has TRBV19 and TRBJ1-2; no definite D call. Trimming shortened V by 3 bases and J by 1 base, and 9 bases separated the two germline ends. The CDR3 length is 14 residues. CDR1 is LNHDA and CDR2 is SQIVND in the germline V gene (reference sequence). The CDR3 bases are TGTGCCAGTAGTATGTCAGTGATTAACTATGGCTACACCTTC. Its translation: CASSMSVINYGYTF. The variable domain in full, completed from reference TRBV19 and TRBJ1-2, reads DGGITQSPKYLFRKEGQNVTLSCEQNLNHDAMYWYRQDPGQGLRLIYYSQIVNDFQKGDIAEGYSVSREKKESFPLTVTSAQKNPTAFYLCASSMSVINYGYTFGSGTRLTVV.

The chain carries TRBV19 and TRBJ1-1, with D unclear. Trimming took 4 bases from V and 5 from J, leaving 17 bases between them. The CDR3 covers 15 residues. Germline CDR1 LNHDA, CDR2 SQIVND (reference sequence). DNA of the CDR3: TGTGCCAGTAGTAGTCAATTCCCCTCCTCTACTGAAGCTTTCTTT. It encodes CASSSQFPSSTEAFF.

This clonotype has at least ten counts. The chain recombines TRBV28 with TRBJ1-1; no reliable D call. Germline CDR1 is MDHEN and CDR2 is SYDVKM. This CDR3 comprises 12 residues. The V gene lost 5 bases and the J gene lost 9 bases, with 13 bases spanning the gap. CDR3 bases: TGTGCCAGCAGTCTCGGGAACCAGCAAGCTTTCTTT. Its protein is CASSLGNQQAFF.

This clonotype was detected ten times or more. The gene calls are TRBV3-1 and TRBJ1-3, with unresolved D. The CDR3 length is 16 residues. The germline gives CDR1 LGHDT, CDR2 YNNKEL (reference sequence). V lost 5 bases and J 4 bases, leaving 18 bases between the germline ends. CDR3 in DNA: TGTGCCAGCAGCTACCGGGTGGAGAGCTCGGGAAACACCATATATTTT. Residues: CASSYRVESSGNTIYF.

In this sample, this clonotype turned up a few times. V is TRBV5-5 and J is TRBJ1-5; 9 bases match TRBD1. The CDR3 has 16 amino acids. V lost 2 bases and J lost 6; bases outside the gene matches: 9. In germline, CDR1 is SGHKS, CDR2 YYEKEE (reference sequence). For the CDR3, the DNA is TGTGCCAGCAGCTTATTCCGGGACAGGGCAGGTCAGCCCCAGCATTTT. As protein: CASSLFRDRAGQPQHF.

This clonotype has a count of ten or more. Written as DNA, the CDR3 is TGTGCCAGCAGTTTCAGCAAGAACACTGAAGCTTTCTTT. Translation gives CASSFSKNTEAFF. The chain is built from TRBV7-8 and TRBJ1-1; D remains ambiguous. The CDR3 loop spans 13 amino acids. V lost 6 bases and J lost 1, with 9 bases in between. Germline V gene data show CDR1 as SGHVS and CDR2 as FQNEAQ.

As regards this clonotype: This may be a read error: a much more frequent sequence differs by one nucleotide. The DNA for the CDR3 is TGTGCCAGCAGCGGCCATAGCGGGGGGGCCTACAATGGGCAGTTCTTC. It translates to CASSGHSGGAYNGQFF. The gene calls are TRBV7-2 and TRBJ2-3, with 11 bases identical to TRBD2. The DNA matches TRBJ2-1 better at its end, which makes the J call doubtful. Germline loops: CDR1 SGHTA, CDR2 FQGNSA. CDR3 length: 16 residues.

This clonotype was recorded a few times. The chain has TRBV6-1 and TRBJ2-1, with 11 nucleotides matching TRBD2. CDR1 and CDR2 from the germline V gene are MNHNS and SASEGT. V lost 7 bases and J lost 4; bases outside the gene matches: 6. This CDR3 has 15 residues. The CDR3 nucleotides read TGTGCCAGCACCGATCTAGCGGGGGGTTACAATGAGCAGTTCTTC. Translating gives CASTDLAGGYNEQFF.

This clonotype has a count of ten or more. The rearrangement uses TRBV3-1 and TRBJ2-5; D might be TRBD1 (6 bases). From germline, CDR1 is LGHDT and CDR2 YNNKEL (reference sequence). Trimming took 1 base from V and 12 from J, leaving 24 bases between them. The CDR3 is 16 amino acids. The CDR3 sequence: CASSQGPGTQGGVKYF. The DNA of the CDR3 is TGTGCCAGCAGCCAAGGCCCCGGGACACAGGGTGGAGTAAAGTACTTC.

This clonotype was counted at least ten times. The chain combines TRBV11-2 with TRBJ1-5, with D tentatively TRBD1 (5 bases). The CDR3 covers 15 residues. V lost 1 base and J lost 4, with 11 bases in between. CDR1 and CDR2 (germline): SGHAT, FQNNGV. CDR3 loop: CASSLATGPNQPQHF. DNA of the CDR3: TGTGCCAGCAGCTTAGCCACAGGTCCGAATCAGCCCCAGCATTTT.

This clonotype was counted many times. The V call is TRBV2, the J call TRBJ2-3; the D gene is possibly TRBD1 (5 bases). The CDR3 has 14 residues. The V end was cut by 5 bases, the J end by 0 bases, with 9 bases between. CDR1 SNHLY and CDR2 FYNNEI come from the germline V gene. In DNA, the CDR3 is TGTGCCAGCAGTTACAGGCTTAGCACAGATACGCAGTATTTT. Translating it yields CASSYRLSTDTQYF.

Many counts were recorded for this clonotype. This rearrangement joins TRBV10-3 to TRBJ1-1; D might be TRBD1 (6 bases). Trimming took 4 bases from V and 0 from J, leaving 15 bases between them. Germline V gives CDR1 ENHRY, CDR2 SYGVKD. CDR3 length: 16 amino acids. The DNA for the CDR3 is TGTGCCATCAGTGGGGCGGGGGGCACTTTGAACACTGAAGCTTTCTTT. It translates to CAISGAGGTLNTEAFF.

The V gene is TRBV4-1, the J gene TRBJ1-3; D is unclear. From germline, CDR1 is MGHRA and CDR2 YSYEKL. With 3 bases removed from V and 0 bases from J, the gap between germline ends came to 12 bases. The CDR3 consists of 16 residues. The CDR3 DNA reads as TGCGCCAGCAGCCAGCTCCAGTGGAGCTCTGGAAACACCATATATTTT. Translating gives CASSQLQWSSGNTIYF.

This clonotype has only a few counts. The chain links TRBV7-9 to TRBJ1-1; maybe TRBD1 (6 bases). The CDR3 spans 20 residues. Germline V gene sequence: CDR1 SEHNR, CDR2 FQNEAQ (reference sequence). V dropped 3 bases and J dropped 3 bases, with 29 bases sitting between them. The CDR3, as DNA: TGTGCCAGCAGCTTTAGGGGGTACAGGGAGAGAGTTTTAGGAGACACTGAAGCTTTCTTT. Translation: CASSFRGYRERVLGDTEAFF.

Comments on this clonotype: A far larger clone is only one base removed, so a read error is likely. V and J are TRBV2 and TRBJ2-7; 11 nucleotides agree with TRBD1. V lost 5 bases and J lost 3; bases outside the gene matches: 6. The CDR3 has 15 amino acids. CDR1 is SNHLY and CDR2 is FYNNEI in the germline V gene. The CDR3 here is CASSFAGTGGYEQYF. The CDR3 DNA sequence: TGTGCCAGCAGTTTCGCCGGGACAGGGGGCTACGAGCAGTACTTC.

This clonotype has a handful of counts. The junction does not match germline at one end; this may be a read error. The chain is built from TRBV7-7 and TRBJ2-7; 8 bases align to TRBD1. Germline assignment: CDR1 SSHAT and CDR2 FNYEAQ (reference sequence). The CDR3 spans 13 residues. The CDR3 here is CASSLATGAEQYF. CDR3 sequence (DNA): TGTGCTAGCAGCTTAGCGACAGGGGCCGAGCAGTACTTC. Full variable domain (missing parts from reference TRBV7-7 and TRBJ2-7): GAGVSQSPRYKVTKRGQDVTLRCDPISSHATLYWYQQALGQGPEFLTYFNYEAQPDKSGLPSDRFSAERPEGSISTLTIQRTEQRDSAMYRCASSLATGAEQYFGPGTRLTVT.

The rearrangement joins TRBV19 to TRBJ1-5; possible D gene TRBD1, 6 bases. Trimming took 8 bases from V and 3 from J, leaving 17 bases between them. This CDR3 has 15 amino acids. The germline V gene encodes CDR1 LNHDA and CDR2 SQIVND (reference sequence). In DNA, the CDR3 is TGTGCCAGTCGAAACGATGACAGGCTCAATCAGCCCCAGCATTTT. It translates to CASRNDDRLNQPQHF.

This clonotype was picked up many times. The CDR3 here is CASMGGYGYTF. CDR3 coding DNA: TGTGCCAGCATGGGGGGGTATGGCTACACCTTC. The J gene is TRBJ1-2, the V gene TRBV2; D may be TRBD1 (5 bases). Looked up from germline, CDR1 is SNHLY and CDR2 is FYNNEI. The CDR3 length is 11 residues. Between the trimmed V and J ends, which lost 7 bases and 5 bases, there was a span of 8 bases.

This clonotype was seen only a few times. V is TRBV18 and J is TRBJ2-7, with D perhaps TRBD1 (5 bases). This CDR3 contains 16 residues. The V end lost 0 bases, the J end lost 1 base, and 13 bases lay between the germline ends. Germline V CDR1 and CDR2: KGHSH, LQKENI. The CDR3 DNA sequence: TGTGCCAGCTCACCACCTTGGACACGAGATTCCTACGAGCAGTACTTC. The encoded protein is CASSPPWTRDSYEQYF.

The J gene is TRBJ1-1, the V gene TRBV9, with 7 bases lining up with TRBD1. Germline trimming cut 3 bases from V and 0 bases from J; bases unmatched to any gene: 5. This CDR3 has 15 amino acids. Germline CDR1 and CDR2: SGDLS and YYNGEE. The DNA of the CDR3 is TGTGCCAGCAGCGCATTGACAGGGATGAACACTGAAGCTTTCTTT. Its translation: CASSALTGMNTEAFF.